The 24 T cell receptor beta chains below were found in one sample sequenced in a study of T cells after yellow fever vaccination. TCRdb analysed the 5' RACE reads with MiXCR anew, one entry per CDR3 protein. Here the sample spans 250,000 to 300,000 distinct CDR3 sequences, roughly 13% being singletons. This material consisted of CD4+ T cells sorted from PBMCs, taken 45 days after the yellow fever booster vaccination. These receptors came from a man aged 25-45 years who received the YFV17D yellow fever vaccine.

This clonotype has ten or more counts. The chain combines TRBV7-2 with TRBJ2-3; D gene uncertain. The CDR3 is 12 amino acids. The ends were cut back, 4 bases at V and 6 bases at J, with 8 bases in the middle. Germline assignment: CDR1 SGHTA and CDR2 FQGNSA. CDR3 protein: CASSSTRDTQYF. As DNA, the CDR3 is TGTGCCAGCAGCTCAACCCGGGATACGCAGTATTTT.

This clonotype appeared a few times. The chain carries TRBV15 and TRBJ2-1; D unclear. The CDR3 is 13 residues long. Trimming stripped 0 bases from V and 16 bases from J, with 16 bases between. CDR1 and CDR2 (germline): LNHNV, YYDKDF (reference sequence). CDR3 sequence reads: CATSRDRIGPRFF. CDR3 coding DNA: TGTGCCACCAGCAGAGATCGGATTGGACCTCGATTCTTC.

V and J are TRBV30 and TRBJ2-2; D gene ambiguous. The CDR3 has 16 amino acids. Germline-derived CDR1 and CDR2 are GTSNPN and SVGIG (reference sequence). Trimming pared 0 bases from V and 1 base from J, leaving 12 bases between. For the CDR3, the DNA is TGTGCCTGGAGTGTACTGAGGCAGTTGAACACCGGGGAGCTGTTTTTT. It encodes CAWSVLRQLNTGELFF.

In this sample, this clonotype turned up a few times. The chain recombines TRBV6-2 or TRBV6-3 with TRBJ2-3; TRBD1 aligns across 10 bases. The CDR3 length is 14 residues. Germline assignment: CDR1 MNHEY and CDR2 SVGEGT. V was pared by 6 bases and J by 4 bases, with 4 bases of the junction left unmatched. CDR3 nucleotides: TGTGCCAGCAGGAGGACAGGGGGAGCAGATACGCAGTATTTT. It codes for CASRRTGGADTQYF.

This clonotype was seen repeatedly, ten times or more. This sequence joins TRBV12-3 or TRBV12-4 and TRBJ1-1; 9 nucleotides line up with TRBD1. The CDR3 loop spans 16 amino acids. V lost 7 bases, J lost 5 bases, and 14 bases stayed unmatched. CDR3 amino acids: CASTPVGQGFFTEAFF. CDR3 in DNA: TGTGCCAGCACCCCCGTAGGACAGGGGTTTTTTACTGAAGCTTTCTTT.

This clonotype has a handful of counts. The rearrangement links TRBV20-1 to TRBJ1-2; the D gene is possibly TRBD1 (5 bases). Germline V CDR1 and CDR2: DFQATT, SNEGSKA (reference sequence). CDR3 size: 10 residues. Deletions cut 6 bases from V and 10 bases from J, with 12 bases between. DNA for the CDR3: TGCAGTGCGGGGGTCGACACCTACACCTTC. It is translated as CSAGVDTYTF.

The chain uses TRBV10-3 and TRBJ2-1; D is unresolved. CDR1 and CDR2 (germline): ENHRY, SYGVKD. This CDR3 is 11 amino acids long. The V gene lost 7 bases and the J gene lost 8 bases, with 9 bases spanning the gap. Here the CDR3 reads CAINVRDEQFF. The DNA of the CDR3 is TGTGCCATCAACGTCCGGGATGAGCAGTTCTTC.

The rearrangement uses TRBV11-2 and TRBJ1-1; the D gene is possibly TRBD1 (6 bases). The CDR3 extends over 14 amino acids. The V end lost 6 bases, the J end lost 1 base, and 12 bases lay between the germline ends. CDR1 is SGHAT and CDR2 is FQNNGV in the germline V gene. CDR3 bases: TGTGCCAGCAGGAAAGTAGGGGGGAACACTGAAGCTTTCTTT. This encodes CASRKVGGNTEAFF.

The chain carries TRBV5-5 and TRBJ2-7; a weak D match, TRBD2 (5 bases). V shed 1 base and J shed 3 bases, with 14 bases lying between them. This CDR3 region has 15 residues. The V gene's germline CDR1 is SGHKS and CDR2 YYEKEE (reference sequence). The chain's CDR3 is CASSLSGFGVYEQYF. DNA for the CDR3: TGTGCCAGCAGCTTGTCGGGGTTTGGAGTCTACGAGCAGTACTTC.

This clonotype was seen many times. The chain couples TRBV29-1 to TRBJ2-3; 9 bases agree with TRBD1. CDR3 length: 14 amino acids. Per germline, CDR1 SQVTM and CDR2 ANQGSEA. The junction had 7 bases not matched to a gene; V was cut back by 7 bases and J by 2 bases. The CDR3 spells CSGTRTGATDTQYF. The CDR3 region has the DNA TGCAGCGGTACCAGGACAGGGGCCACAGATACGCAGTATTTT.

This clonotype appeared a few times. This chain links TRBV6-5 with TRBJ2-1; D may be TRBD2 (6 bases). Trimming left V 2 bases short and J 0 bases short, with 11 bases between. The CDR3 runs 16 residues. Germline V CDR1 and CDR2: MNHEY, SVGAGI. The DNA for the CDR3 is TGTGCCAGCAGTTACGATAGCGGCCACTCCTACAATGAGCAGTTCTTC. This translates into CASSYDSGHSYNEQFF.

This clonotype has a handful of counts. For the CDR3, the DNA is TGCGCCAGCAGCCAAAACGGACAGAAAGAGACCCAGTACTTC. The encoded protein is CASSQNGQKETQYF. V usage is TRBV5-1 and J usage is TRBJ2-5, with a tentative D call TRBD1 (6 bases). The V and J ends lost 4 bases and 3 bases respectively, with 13 bases between them. CDR1 SGHRS and CDR2 YFSETQ come from the germline V gene. The CDR3 is 14 residues long.

The table lists this clonotype with many counts. The chain joins TRBV5-1 to TRBJ2-3; no definite D call. The germline CDR1 and CDR2 sequences are SGHRS and YFSETQ. CDR3 length: 12 amino acids. V was clipped by 3 bases and J by 0 bases, with 2 bases between them. The CDR3 loop reads CASSSSTDTQYF. CDR3 bases: TGCGCCAGCAGCTCGAGCACAGATACGCAGTATTTT.

This chain uses TRBV6-1 with TRBJ1-2, with a tentative D call TRBD1 (6 bases). The V end was cut by 2 bases, the J end by 6 bases, with 13 bases between. From germline, CDR1 is MNHNS and CDR2 SASEGT. This CDR3 contains 14 residues. The CDR3 sequence: CASSERRGSDGYTF. The CDR3 DNA reads TGTGCCAGCAGTGAACGGAGGGGGAGCGATGGCTACACCTTC.

The sample holds a few counts of this clonotype. The V and J genes are TRBV9 and TRBJ2-2, with D perhaps TRBD2 (5 bases). This CDR3 has 16 amino acids. Germline V gene sequence: CDR1 SGDLS, CDR2 YYNGEE. The V end lost 0 bases, the J end lost 4 bases, and 13 bases lay between the germline ends. CDR3 DNA sequence: TGTGCCAGCAGCGTAGATCCGGGGTCTGGCACCGGGGAGCTGTTTTTT. This codes for CASSVDPGSGTGELFF.

This clonotype was counted between two and nine times. The chain uses TRBV6-1 and TRBJ2-3; TRBD1 aligns across 10 bases. This CDR3 is built from 15 residues. CDR1 MNHNS and CDR2 SASEGT come from the germline V gene. V was clipped by 3 bases and J by 2 bases; unmatched bases: 2. The chain's CDR3 is CASSDRQGATDTQYF. The CDR3 DNA is TGTGCCAGCAGTGACAGACAGGGGGCCACAGATACGCAGTATTTT.

This chain uses TRBV20-1 with TRBJ2-7; perhaps TRBD2 as D (6 bases). Deletions cut 4 bases from V and 0 bases from J, with 13 bases between. The CDR3 is made up of 14 amino acids. Germline CDR1 reads DFQATT; CDR2 reads SNEGSKA (reference sequence). Here the CDR3 reads CSAKNSGSSYEQYF. In DNA form, the CDR3 reads TGCAGTGCTAAGAATAGCGGAAGCTCCTACGAGCAGTACTTC.

This clonotype was observed a few times. V usage is TRBV5-1 and J usage is TRBJ2-3, with 13 bases matching TRBD2. V dropped 4 bases and J dropped 4; count of bases not matched to a gene: 6. The CDR3 contains 16 residues. The germline gives CDR1 SGHRS, CDR2 YFSETQ. The CDR3 DNA follows: TGCGCCAGCAGCAGCGGACTAGCGGGAGATTCAGATACGCAGTATTTT. It encodes CASSSGLAGDSDTQYF.

This clonotype was found a few times. The chain has TRBV6-1 and TRBJ2-5; the D gene is possibly TRBD1 (5 bases). Germline-derived CDR1 and CDR2 are MNHNS and SASEGT. The germline V and J ends were trimmed by 5 bases and 6 bases, with 13 bases remaining between them. The CDR3 sequence is 13 residues long. The CDR3: CASSTQGRKTQYF. The CDR3 coding sequence is TGTGCCAGCAGTACGCAGGGCCGAAAGACCCAGTACTTC.

V usage is TRBV28 and J usage is TRBJ1-1; TRBD1 is a possible D gene (5 bases). The germline gives CDR1 MDHEN, CDR2 SYDVKM. The CDR3 consists of 15 residues. The V gene lost 7 bases and the J gene lost 1 base, with 16 bases spanning the gap. The CDR3 region is CASIKGGTGNTEAFF. CDR3 sequence (DNA): TGTGCCAGCATTAAGGGTGGGACGGGGAACACTGAAGCTTTCTTT.

This clonotype occurred a few times. The chain recombines TRBV14 with TRBJ2-5; D is uncertain. CDR3 length: 16 residues. V lost 1 base and J lost 2, with 14 bases in between. CDR1 is SGHDN, CDR2 FVKESK, per germline. Here the CDR3 reads CASSQASWAGQETQYF. CDR3 in DNA: TGTGCCAGCAGCCAAGCTTCTTGGGCAGGACAAGAGACCCAGTACTTC. The full variable domain, its missing parts supplied by reference TRBV14 and TRBJ2-5, is EAGVTQFPSHSVIEKGQTVTLRCDPISGHDNLYWYRRVMGKEIKFLLHFVKESKQDESGMPNNRFLAERTGGTYSTLKVQPAELEDSGVYFCASSQASWAGQETQYFGPGTRLLVL.

This clonotype showed up just a few times. The V call is TRBV6-2 or TRBV6-3, the J call TRBJ1-5; D call uncertain. V was clipped by 2 bases and J by 7 bases, with 9 bases between them. The germline gives CDR1 MNHEY, CDR2 SVGEGT. The CDR3 is 13 amino acids. CDR3 in DNA: TGTGCCAGCAGTTACAGACCCAGCCAGCCCCAGCATTTT. Residues: CASSYRPSQPQHF.

The J gene is TRBJ1-2, the V gene TRBV5-1; a possible D gene is TRBD1 (5 bases). CDR1 SGHRS and CDR2 YFSETQ come from the germline V gene. CDR3 length: 14 residues. V was cut by 5 bases and J by 4 bases, with 15 bases left in between. The CDR3 loop is CASRKPDSPYGYTF. In DNA, the CDR3 is TGCGCCAGCAGGAAACCCGACAGCCCCTATGGCTACACCTTC.

The chain couples TRBV7-2 to TRBJ2-7, with TRBD1 as a possible D gene (5 bases). The CDR3 extends over 15 amino acids. Germline V lookup: CDR1 SGHTA, CDR2 FQGNSA. With 6 bases removed from V and 1 base from J, the gap between germline ends came to 16 bases. CDR3 DNA sequence: TGTGCCAGCAGGAAGGGGCAGGGCCTATCCTACGAGCAGTACTTC. Translation: CASRKGQGLSYEQYF.